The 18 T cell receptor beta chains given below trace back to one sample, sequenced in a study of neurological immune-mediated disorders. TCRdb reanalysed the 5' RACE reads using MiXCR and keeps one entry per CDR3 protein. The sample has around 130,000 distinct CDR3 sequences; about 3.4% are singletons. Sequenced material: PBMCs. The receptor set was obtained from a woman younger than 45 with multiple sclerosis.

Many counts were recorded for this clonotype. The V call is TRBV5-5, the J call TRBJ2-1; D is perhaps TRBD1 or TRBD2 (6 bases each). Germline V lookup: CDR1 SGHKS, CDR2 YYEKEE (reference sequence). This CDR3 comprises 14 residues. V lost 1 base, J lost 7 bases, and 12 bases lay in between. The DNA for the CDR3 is TGTGCCAGCAGCTTGTGGGGGGCGGGGAATGAGCAGTTCTTC. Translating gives CASSLWGAGNEQFF.

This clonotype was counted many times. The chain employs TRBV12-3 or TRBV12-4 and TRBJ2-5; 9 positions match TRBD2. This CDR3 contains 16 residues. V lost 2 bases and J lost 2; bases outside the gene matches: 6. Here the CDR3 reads CASSLRAGGLQETQYF. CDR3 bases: TGTGCCAGCAGTTTACGAGCGGGGGGCCTTCAAGAGACCCAGTACTTC.

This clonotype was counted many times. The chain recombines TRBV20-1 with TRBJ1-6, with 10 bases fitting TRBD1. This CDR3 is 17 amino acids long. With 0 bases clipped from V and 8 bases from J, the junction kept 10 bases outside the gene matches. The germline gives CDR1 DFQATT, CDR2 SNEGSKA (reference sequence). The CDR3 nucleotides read TGCAGTGCTAGAGACCCCTCCCGACAGGGGGCCTATTCACCCCTCCACTTT. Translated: CSARDPSRQGAYSPLHF.

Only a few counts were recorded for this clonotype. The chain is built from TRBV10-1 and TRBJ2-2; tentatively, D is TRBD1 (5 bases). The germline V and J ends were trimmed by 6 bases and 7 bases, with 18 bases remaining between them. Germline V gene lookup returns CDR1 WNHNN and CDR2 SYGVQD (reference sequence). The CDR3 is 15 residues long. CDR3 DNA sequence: TGCGCCAGCAGCGAAGCCCTTAGGGGCAACGGGGAGCTGTTTTTT. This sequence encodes CASSEALRGNGELFF.

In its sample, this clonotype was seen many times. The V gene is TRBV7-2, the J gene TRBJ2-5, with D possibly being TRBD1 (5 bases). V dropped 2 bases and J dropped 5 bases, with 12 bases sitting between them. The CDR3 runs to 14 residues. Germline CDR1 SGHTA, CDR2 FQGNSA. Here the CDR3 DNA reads TGTGCCAGCAGCTTACATGGGGCAGACGAGACCCAGTACTTC. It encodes CASSLHGADETQYF. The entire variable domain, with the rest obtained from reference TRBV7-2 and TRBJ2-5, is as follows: GAGVSQSPSNKVTEKGKDVELRCDPISGHTALYWYRQSLGQGLEFLIYFQGNSAPDKSGLPSDRFSAERTGGSVSTLTIQRTQQEDSAVYLCASSLHGADETQYFGPGTRLLVL.

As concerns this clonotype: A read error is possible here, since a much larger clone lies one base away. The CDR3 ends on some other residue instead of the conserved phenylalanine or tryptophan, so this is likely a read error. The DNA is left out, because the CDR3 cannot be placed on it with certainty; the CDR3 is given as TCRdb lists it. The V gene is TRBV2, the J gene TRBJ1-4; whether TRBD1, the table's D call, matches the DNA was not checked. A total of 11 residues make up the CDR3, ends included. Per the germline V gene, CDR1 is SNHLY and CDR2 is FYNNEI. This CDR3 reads CARSGADGSVL.

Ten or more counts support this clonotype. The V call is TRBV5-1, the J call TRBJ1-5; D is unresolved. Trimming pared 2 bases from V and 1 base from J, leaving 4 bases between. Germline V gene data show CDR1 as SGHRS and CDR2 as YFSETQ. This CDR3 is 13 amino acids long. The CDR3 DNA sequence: TGCGCCAGCAGCTTCGACAGCAATCAGCCCCAGCATTTT. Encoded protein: CASSFDSNQPQHF. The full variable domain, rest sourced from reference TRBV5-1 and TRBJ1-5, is KAGVTQTPRYLIKTRGQQVTLSCSPISGHRSVSWYQQTPGQGLQFLFEYFSETQRNKGNFPGRFSGRQFSNSRSEMNVSTLELGDSALYLCASSFDSNQPQHFGDGTRLSIL.

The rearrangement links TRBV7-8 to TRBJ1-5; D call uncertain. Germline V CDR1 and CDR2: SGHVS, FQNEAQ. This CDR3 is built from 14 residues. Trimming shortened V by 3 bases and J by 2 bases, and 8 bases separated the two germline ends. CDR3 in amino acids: CASSFNTRNQPQHF. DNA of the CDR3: TGTGCCAGCAGCTTTAACACTCGCAATCAGCCCCAGCATTTT.

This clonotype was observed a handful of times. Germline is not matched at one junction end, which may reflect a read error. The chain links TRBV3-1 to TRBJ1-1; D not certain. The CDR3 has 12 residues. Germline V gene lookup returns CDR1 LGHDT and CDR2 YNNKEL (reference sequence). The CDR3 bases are TGTGACAGCAGCACCGGGCGAACTGAAGCTTTCTTT. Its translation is CDSSTGRTEAFF. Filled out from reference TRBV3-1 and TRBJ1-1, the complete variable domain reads DTAVSQTPKYLVTQMGNDKSIKCEQNLGHDTMYWYKQDSKKFLKIMFSYNNKELIINETVPNRFSPKSPDKAHLNLHINSLELGDSAVYFCDSSTGRTEAFFGQGTRLTVV.

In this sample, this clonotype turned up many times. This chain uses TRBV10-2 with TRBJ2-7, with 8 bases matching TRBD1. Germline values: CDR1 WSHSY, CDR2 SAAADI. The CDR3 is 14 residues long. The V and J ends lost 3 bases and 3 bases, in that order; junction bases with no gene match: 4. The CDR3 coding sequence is TGCGCCAGCAGTGAACAGGGGGACCTCTACGAGCAGTACTTC. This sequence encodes CASSEQGDLYEQYF.

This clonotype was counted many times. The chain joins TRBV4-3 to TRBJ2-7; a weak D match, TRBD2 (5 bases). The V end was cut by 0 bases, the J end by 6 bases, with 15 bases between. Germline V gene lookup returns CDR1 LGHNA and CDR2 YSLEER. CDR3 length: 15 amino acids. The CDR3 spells CASSQDPPGSSEQYF. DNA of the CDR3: TGCGCCAGCAGCCAAGATCCCCCGGGATCATCCGAGCAGTACTTC.

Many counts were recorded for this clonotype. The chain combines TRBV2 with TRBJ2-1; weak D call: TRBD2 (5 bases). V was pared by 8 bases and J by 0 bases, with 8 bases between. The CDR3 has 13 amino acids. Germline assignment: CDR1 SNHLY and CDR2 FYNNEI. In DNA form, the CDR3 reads TGTGCCAGCTTGGGGAGCTCCTACAATGAGCAGTTCTTC. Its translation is CASLGSSYNEQFF.

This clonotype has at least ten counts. The CDR3 region has the DNA TGCAGCGTTGCCCCCCGGCCGTCGTCGGATACGCAGTATTTT. Protein sequence: CSVAPRPSSDTQYF. V usage is TRBV29-1 and J usage is TRBJ2-3; the D is unclear. Germline V lookup: CDR1 SQVTM, CDR2 ANQGSEA. V shed 4 bases and J shed 6 bases, with 17 bases lying between them. There are 14 residues in the CDR3.

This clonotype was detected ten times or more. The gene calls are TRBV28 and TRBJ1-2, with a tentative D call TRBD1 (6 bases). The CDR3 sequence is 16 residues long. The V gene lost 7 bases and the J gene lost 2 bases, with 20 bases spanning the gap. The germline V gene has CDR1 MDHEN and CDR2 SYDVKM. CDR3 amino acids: CASTLGGKGGNYGYTF. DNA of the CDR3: TGTGCCAGCACCTTAGGGGGGAAGGGGGGGAACTATGGCTACACCTTC.

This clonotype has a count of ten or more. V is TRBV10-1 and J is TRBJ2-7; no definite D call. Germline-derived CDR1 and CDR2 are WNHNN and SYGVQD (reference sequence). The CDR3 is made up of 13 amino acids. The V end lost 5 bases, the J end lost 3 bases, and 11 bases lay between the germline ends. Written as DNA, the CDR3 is TGCGCCAGCAGTAACGGGCCCGGCTACGAGCAGTACTTC. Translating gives CASSNGPGYEQYF.

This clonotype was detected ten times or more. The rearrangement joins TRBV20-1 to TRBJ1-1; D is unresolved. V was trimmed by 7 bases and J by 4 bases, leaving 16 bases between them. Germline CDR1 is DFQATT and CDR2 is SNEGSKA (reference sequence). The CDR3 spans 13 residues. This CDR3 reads CSVTAVVSTEAFF. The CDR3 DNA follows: TGCAGTGTTACAGCCGTGGTTTCCACTGAAGCTTTCTTT.

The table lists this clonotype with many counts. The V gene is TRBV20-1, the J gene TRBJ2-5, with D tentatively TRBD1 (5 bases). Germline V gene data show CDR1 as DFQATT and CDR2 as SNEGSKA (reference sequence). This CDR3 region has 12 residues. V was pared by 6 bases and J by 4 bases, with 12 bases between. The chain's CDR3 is CSATIDRETQYF. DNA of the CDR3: TGCAGTGCCACCATCGACAGAGAGACCCAGTACTTC.

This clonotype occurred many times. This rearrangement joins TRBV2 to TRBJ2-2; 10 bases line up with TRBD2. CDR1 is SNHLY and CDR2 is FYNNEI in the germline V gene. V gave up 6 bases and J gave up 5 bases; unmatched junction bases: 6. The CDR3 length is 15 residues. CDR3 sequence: CASRRLAGGTGELFF. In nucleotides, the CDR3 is TGTGCCAGCAGGCGACTAGCGGGTGGGACCGGGGAGCTGTTTTTT.